The present T cell receptor beta chain was sequenced within a study of cytomegalovirus exposure and HLA in healthy donors. Study at large: The 95 to 150 validation repertoires, a later analysis reported, used the same platform as the 550 to 800 first-cohort repertoires. Whole-study findings and limits: Overall, approximately 150 TCR beta chains were annotated as cytomegalovirus-associated. In vitro experiments confirmed that three CMV-associated chains were specific for CMV antigens.

This clone was picked up one time. Antigen specificity is unknown. TCRdb keeps only in-frame clones here, not all; method: immunoSEQ multiplex PCR. This table has roughly 130,000 clones, about 88% appearing once. The donors were part of the validation cohort, which consisted of under 150 subjects and was separate from the first cohort of 600 to 850 subjects. The clonotype was recovered from a man younger than 45 in good health and CMV-seronegative. Specimen: PBMCs.

CDR3: CASSLRGGARYNEQFF. In nucleotides, the CDR3 is TGTGCCAGCAGCTTACGAGGGGGCGCGAGGTACAATGAGCAGTTCTTC. This chain links TRBV7-3 with TRBJ2-1; 7 bases match TRBD1. V was pared by 2 bases and J by 4 bases, with 8 bases of the junction left unmatched. Looked up from germline, CDR1 is SGHTA and CDR2 is FQGTGA. CDR3 length: 16 amino acids.